This record looks at one T cell receptor (beta chain) sequence and its context. The data stem from a study of blood T cell repertoires in COVID-19. This table comes from immunoSEQ multiplex PCR, and its TCRdb copy is limited to in-frame clones, with some not included. The sample has roughly 200,000 clones; more than 75% are singletons. Germline-derived CDR1 and CDR2 are LNHDA and SQIVND (reference sequence). The CDR3 runs 15 residues. Trimming removed 1 base from V and 2 bases from J, with 12 bases in between. The source material was peripheral blood. The chain is built from TRBV19 and TRBJ2-7; a possible D gene is TRBD1 (5 bases). This receptor was obtained from a man between 60 and 75 years old with acute or convalescent COVID-19. The CDR3 spells CASSIGIGVPYEQYF. The CDR3 DNA reads TGTGCCAGTAGTATAGGGATAGGGGTCCCCTACGAGCAGTACTTC.